Each of the 6 T cell receptor beta chains below was sequenced from the same sample in a study of cytomegalovirus exposure and HLA in healthy donors. The PCR used 60 Vbeta and 13 Jbeta primers. Clones were read by immunoSEQ multiplex PCR, and TCRdb kept only the in-frame ones, dropping some. The sample shows 150,000 to 200,000 clones, around nine tenths of them seen only once. Material: PBMCs. The receptors shown here come from a woman aged 18-29 years in good health and CMV-seronegative.

The chain couples TRBV7-8 to TRBJ2-5; possibly TRBD2 for D (6 bases). In germline, CDR1 is SGHVS, CDR2 FQNEAQ. The CDR3 extends over 13 amino acids. The V gene lost 1 base and the J gene lost 4 bases, with 7 bases spanning the gap. The CDR3 loop reads CASSLGGVETQYF. In nucleotides, the CDR3 is TGTGCCAGCAGCTTAGGGGGGGTAGAGACCCAGTACTTC.

The chain combines TRBV19 with TRBJ2-2; 12 bases align to TRBD2. Per germline, CDR1 LNHDA and CDR2 SQIVND (reference sequence). The CDR3 runs to 20 residues. V lost 1 base, J lost 5 bases, and 14 bases stayed unmatched. CDR3 amino acids: CASSIVVGLAGSRTTGELFF. CDR3 DNA: TGTGCCAGTAGTATAGTAGTCGGACTAGCGGGGAGCCGAACGACCGGGGAGCTGTTTTTT.

This clone was counted a few times. The CDR3 here is CASSPGRDPSTDTQYF. CDR3 nucleotide sequence: TGTGCCAGCAGCCCCGGGCGGGACCCCTCCACAGATACGCAGTATTTT. This rearrangement joins TRBV6-6 to TRBJ2-3; D is perhaps TRBD2 (6 bases). Trimming took off 6 bases at V and 2 bases at J, with 18 bases between the two ends. The CDR3 extends over 16 amino acids. Looked up from germline, CDR1 is MNHNY and CDR2 is SVGAGI (reference sequence).

The chain links TRBV28 to TRBJ2-3; D is uncertain. This CDR3 comprises 13 residues. V lost 3 bases to trimming and J lost 0 bases, with 4 bases between them. CDR1 is MDHEN and CDR2 is SYDVKM in the germline V gene. The CDR3 is CASSFPSTDTQYF. The CDR3 DNA reads as TGTGCCAGCAGTTTCCCTAGCACAGATACGCAGTATTTT.

The V and J genes are TRBV2 and TRBJ2-1; TRBD2 matches at 7 bases. Per germline, CDR1 SNHLY and CDR2 FYNNEI. The CDR3 consists of 10 residues. V was pared by 11 bases and J by 9 bases, with 4 bases of the junction left unmatched. The CDR3 sequence is CAGGVGEQFF. CDR3 in DNA: TGTGCCGGGGGGGTAGGTGAGCAGTTCTTC. Variable domain in full (rest from reference TRBV2 and TRBJ2-1): EPEVTQTPSHQVTQMGQEVILRCVPISNHLYFYWYRQILGQKVEFLVSFYNNEISEKSEIFDDQFSVERPDGSNFTLKIRSTKLEDSAMYFCAGGVGEQFFGPGTRLTVL.

This clone is a singleton in its sample. This chain connects TRBV4-1 to TRBJ2-2; D remains unclear. Germline V gene data show CDR1 as MGHRA and CDR2 as YSYEKL. CDR3 length: 13 amino acids. V was cut by 0 bases and J by 5 bases, with 4 bases left in between. The CDR3 DNA reads TGCGCCAGCAGCCAAGATATGACCGGGGAGCTGTTTTTT. Translation gives CASSQDMTGELFF.